This is a list of T cell receptor beta chains from one sample in a study of a mutant IDH1 vaccine in newly diagnosed glioma. Their specific antigens are unknown. TCRdb's table, derived via immunoSEQ multiplex PCR, lists solely in-frame clones and lacks some. The profile covers about 120,000 clones, with over 75% appearing a single time and around 5.5% taken by the ten largest. Sequencing used PBMCs, obtained from a glioma patient whose treatment included an IDH1 peptide vaccine. Every receptor here comes from a man between 40 and 49 years old with glioma. The CDR3 runs from the conserved cysteine through the conserved F or W. D genes are given only for firm matches. For some rows the clone size is stated as once, few or many, or as a class when expanded; others skip it.

TRBJ1-5	TRBV25-1	TRBD1	.	CASRGQGSGNQPQHF	TGTGCCAGCAGGGGACAGGGGTCGGGTAATCAGCCCCAGCATTTT
TRBJ2-2	TRBV6-1	TRBD1	.	CASTQGAYTGELFF	TGTGCCAGCACTCAGGGGGCCTACACCGGGGAGCTGTTTTTT
TRBJ1-4	TRBV14	.	.	CASSGLADRGEKLFF	TGTGCCAGCAGCGGCCTAGCCGATCGGGGAGAAAAACTGTTTTTT
TRBJ2-3	TRBV19	.	few	CASSIVGGLWASTDTQYF	TGTGCCAGTAGTATAGTAGGGGGTTTGTGGGCTAGCACAGATACGCAGTATTTT
TRBJ2-1	TRBV14	.	.	CASSHGGSSYNEQFF	TGTGCCAGCAGCCACGGGGGTAGCTCCTACAATGAGCAGTTCTTC
TRBJ2-5	TRBV19	TRBD1	.	CASSPGQQETQYF	TGTGCCAGTAGCCCGGGACAGCAAGAGACCCAGTACTTC
TRBJ1-2	TRBV2	.	.	CASSEVGPNYGYTF	TGTGCCAGCAGTGAAGTGGGCCCTAACTATGGCTACACCTTC
TRBJ2-7	TRBV2	TRBD1	.	CASSGAQGAMSYEQYF	TGTGCCAGCAGTGGGGCCCAGGGGGCGATGTCCTACGAGCAGTACTTC
TRBJ2-5	TRBV27	TRBD1	.	CASSSRQGWRETQYF	TGTGCCAGCAGTTCCCGACAGGGGTGGAGAGAGACCCAGTACTTC
TRBJ2-1	TRBV7-8	TRBD2	.	CASSLGPSGSLNEQFF	TGTGCCAGCAGCTTAGGTCCTAGCGGGAGCCTCAATGAGCAGTTCTTC
TRBJ1-5	TRBV6-6	TRBD1	.	CATSLGTGDSNQPQHF	TGTGCCACATCCTTAGGGACAGGCGATAGCAATCAGCCCCAGCATTTT
TRBJ1-5	TRBV18	TRBD1	.	CASSLQGGSNQPQHF	TGTGCCAGCTCACTCCAGGGGGGGAGCAATCAGCCCCAGCATTTT
TRBJ1-1	TRBV6-1	.	.	CASRVGGPTEAFF	TGTGCCAGCAGGGTTGGGGGCCCCACTGAAGCTTTCTTT
TRBJ2-7	TRBV11-2	TRBD1	.	CASSLYLIGPGTGKGEQYF	TGTGCCAGCAGCTTATATTTAATCGGTCCTGGGACAGGGAAGGGCGAGCAGTACTTC
TRBJ2-3	TRBV7-2	TRBD2	.	CASSLGTSADTQYF	TGTGCCAGCAGCTTAGGGACTAGCGCAGATACGCAGTATTTT
TRBJ2-1	TRBV4-2	.	.	CASSQDRGSSYNEQFF	TGTGCCAGCAGCCAAGATCGGGGAAGCTCCTACAATGAGCAGTTCTTC
TRBJ1-6	TRBV6-1	TRBD1	once	CASSVTGDSPLHF	TGTGCCAGCAGTGTGACAGGGGATTCACCCCTCCACTTT
TRBJ1-5	TRBV6-6	TRBD1	.	CASSYSRDSLNQPQHF	TGTGCCAGCAGTTACTCGCGGGACAGTCTCAATCAGCCCCAGCATTTT
TRBJ2-1	TRBV10-1	.	.	CASSGRPGLERNEQFF	TGCGCCAGCAGCGGCCGACCGGGTTTGGAAAGGAATGAGCAGTTCTTC
TRBJ2-1	TRBV19	TRBD2	.	CASSILTSPPHNEQFF	TGTGCCAGTAGTATACTGACTAGCCCACCTCACAATGAGCAGTTCTTC
TRBJ2-2	TRBV4-2	TRBD1	.	CASSPGTANTGELFF	TGTGCCAGCAGCCCGGGGACAGCGAACACCGGGGAGCTGTTTTTT
TRBJ2-1	TRBV4-3	.	.	CASSQDTLPGEQFF	TGCGCCAGCAGCCAAGATACCCTCCCGGGGGAGCAGTTCTTC
TRBJ1-2	TRBV28	.	.	CASSWGGRVNYGYTF	TGTGCCAGCAGTTGGGGTGGACGCGTGAACTATGGCTACACCTTC
TRBJ1-1	TRBV10-3	TRBD1	few	CAIRDVGRGDTEAFF	TGTGCCATCAGGGACGTGGGCAGGGGGGACACTGAAGCTTTCTTT
TRBJ1-5	TRBV28	.	.	CASSFRGEEQPQHF	TGTGCCAGCAGTTTTAGGGGGGAGGAACAGCCCCAGCATTTT
TRBJ2-5	TRBV4-1	.	.	CASSQVGGKETQYF	TGCGCCAGCAGCCAAGTTGGAGGAAAAGAGACCCAGTACTTC
TRBJ2-1	TRBV2	TRBD2	.	CASSEGDGRALNEQFF	TGTGCCAGCAGTGAAGGTGACGGGAGGGCCCTAAATGAGCAGTTCTTC
TRBJ2-7	TRBV11-3	TRBD1	.	CASSLGQGVWPLYYEQYF	TGTGCCAGCAGCTTAGGACAGGGGGTATGGCCCCTCTACTACGAGCAGTACTTC
TRBJ2-5	TRBV5-4	TRBD2	.	CASGVDPGRRETQYF	TGTGCCAGCGGCGTGGACCCCGGGAGGCGGGAGACCCAGTACTTC
TRBJ2-7	TRBV5-1	.	.	CASSMDIAYEQYF	TGCGCCAGCAGCATGGACATTGCCTACGAGCAGTACTTC
TRBJ2-3	TRBV10-3	TRBD2	.	CAISRGLAGVRDTQYF	TGTGCCATCAGTAGGGGACTAGCGGGAGTACGAGATACGCAGTATTTT
TRBJ1-2	TRBV19	TRBD1	.	CASSTEGGHRGYGYTF	TGTGCCAGTAGTACCGAAGGGGGCCATAGAGGCTATGGCTACACCTTC
TRBJ1-6	TRBV30	.	.	CAWSVPGMRPLHF	TGTGCCTGGAGTGTCCCAGGGATGAGACCCCTCCACTTT
TRBJ1-5	TRBV27	.	.	CASSTLGKGPEGWRSPQHF	TGTGCCAGCAGCACCCTCGGAAAGGGCCCCGAAGGGTGGCGTTCGCCCCAGCATTTT
TRBJ1-2	TRBV6-5	TRBD1	.	CASNQDRGGYGYTF	TGTGCCAGCAACCAGGACAGGGGGGGCTATGGCTACACCTTC
TRBJ2-4	TRBV4-2	TRBD2	.	CASSQDDGRTSGGKNIQYF	TGTGCCAGCAGCCAAGATGACGGCCGGACTAGCGGGGGGAAAAACATTCAGTACTTC
TRBJ2-7	TRBV28	.	once	CASSPGPRSSYEQYF	TGTGCCAGCAGTCCCGGGCCCAGAAGCTCCTACGAGCAGTACTTC
TRBJ2-5	TRBV19	.	.	CASRRTAYQETQYF	TGTGCCAGTAGAAGGACAGCCTACCAAGAGACCCAGTACTTC
TRBJ2-2	TRBV9	.	.	CASSVGLGSTGELFF	TGTGCCAGCAGCGTAGGATTGGGTAGCACCGGGGAGCTGTTTTTT
TRBJ1-3	TRBV6-5	.	.	CASRAGEGNTIYF	TGTGCCAGCAGGGCGGGAGAAGGAAACACCATATATTTT
TRBJ2-1	TRBV7-7	.	many	CASSGGHYNEQFF	TGTGCTAGCTCGGGGGGACACTACAATGAGCAGTTCTTC
TRBJ2-1	TRBV5-1	TRBD2	.	CASSSAGGLENEQFF	TGCGCCAGCAGCTCCGCGGGGGGGCTTGAGAATGAGCAGTTCTTC
TRBJ2-7	TRBV9	.	.	CASSPRVGYEQYF	TGTGCCAGCAGCCCCCGAGTTGGGTACGAGCAGTACTTC
TRBJ1-1	TRBV5-1	TRBD1	.	CASSGTATNTEAFF	TGCGCCAGCAGCGGGACAGCTACGAACACTGAAGCTTTCTTT
TRBJ1-2	TRBV6-5	.	few	CASRYEMTGYTF	TGTGCCAGCAGGTACGAGATGACAGGCTACACCTTC
TRBJ1-5	TRBV19	TRBD1	.	CASSIDRAWNQPQHF	TGTGCCAGTAGTATTGACAGGGCATGGAATCAGCCCCAGCATTTT
TRBJ1-1	TRBV18	.	few	CASSPRKVAGPNTEAFF	TGTGCCAGCTCACCACGTAAGGTGGCGGGACCAAACACTGAAGCTTTCTTT